This TCR beta chain was sequenced during a study of cytomegalovirus exposure and HLA in healthy donors. CDR3 length equals 14 residues. CDR1 and CDR2 from the germline V gene are SGHDN and FVKESK. The V and J ends lost 5 bases and 5 bases respectively, with 15 bases between them. While the first cohort had 650 to 850 subjects, the donors belonged to the separate validation cohort of roughly 120 subjects. As for this clone: Its antigen is still unknown.

Study results and limitations: Roughly 170 TCR beta chains were listed as cytomegalovirus-associated.

Sequenced by immunoSEQ multiplex PCR; TCRdb stores in-frame clones only, minus some. The profile shows about 160,000 clones, approximately 90% of them singletons. The receptor was derived from a man aged 18-30 years in good health and CMV-seronegative. The chain uses TRBV14 and TRBJ2-5; no definite D call. Sample: PBMCs. The CDR3 loop is CASSSVHSAETQYF. DNA for the CDR3: TGTGCCAGCAGCTCAGTTCATTCCGCCGAGACCCAGTACTTC. The full variable domain, with the rest looked up from reference TRBV14 and TRBJ2-5, is EAGVTQFPSHSVIEKGQTVTLRCDPISGHDNLYWYRRVMGKEIKFLLHFVKESKQDESGMPNNRFLAERTGGTYSTLKVQPAELEDSGVYFCASSSVHSAETQYFGPGTRLLVL.